These 10 T cell receptor beta chains originate from one sample sequenced in a study of T-cell reconstitution after alpha-beta-depleted transplantation in children. Preparation of the TCRbeta library used unique molecular identifiers. TCRdb passed the PCR reads through MiXCR, listing each CDR3 protein once. Of a few hundred thousand distinct CDR3 sequences in the sample, 15% to 20% were seen once. Sample: PBMCs, mostly from graft donor cells, taken 360 days after TCRalphabeta/CD19-depleted stem cell transplant. Every receptor here comes from a boy under two years old who had a stem cell transplant for Wiskott-Aldrich syndrome, so the T cells may come from the graft donor.

This clonotype was counted between two and nine times. V and J are TRBV5-6 and TRBJ2-5; 7 nucleotides align to TRBD1. V shed 1 base and J 5 bases; nucleotides not matched to a gene: 14. This CDR3 spans 17 amino acids. CDR1 is SGHDT, CDR2 YYEEEE, per germline. In DNA form, the CDR3 reads TGTGCCAGCAGCTTGAGGGTACAGGGGAAATTTAGGGAGACCCAGTACTTC. Amino acid sequence: CASSLRVQGKFRETQYF.

The chain couples TRBV5-1 to TRBJ2-5, with 7 bases fitting TRBD1. The CDR3 loop spans 13 amino acids. The J segment lost 4 bases and the V segment lost 6 bases, leaving 6 bases of the junction unmatched. Germline loops: CDR1 SGHRS, CDR2 YFSETQ. The chain's CDR3 is CASTPDRVETQYF. DNA for the CDR3: TGCGCCAGCACCCCAGACAGGGTAGAGACCCAGTACTTC.

This clonotype was seen a few times. The chain links TRBV14 to TRBJ2-1, with D tentatively TRBD2 (5 bases). The V and J ends lost 3 bases and 7 bases respectively, with 13 bases between them. Germline V lookup: CDR1 SGHDN, CDR2 FVKESK. The CDR3 has 14 residues. CDR3 in amino acids: CASSHGWRGNEQFF. The CDR3 DNA reads TGTGCCAGCAGCCATGGGTGGAGAGGGAATGAGCAGTTCTTC.

This chain joins TRBV7-9 and TRBJ2-7; 13 nucleotides agree with TRBD2. After removal of 5 bases from V and 7 bases from J, the junction contained 8 bases not matched to a gene. This CDR3 is built from 15 residues. Germline V gives CDR1 SEHNR, CDR2 FQNEAQ (reference sequence). The CDR3: CASSNGLAGADEQYF. In nucleotides, the CDR3 is TGTGCCAGCAGCAACGGACTAGCGGGAGCAGATGAGCAGTACTTC. Filled out from reference TRBV7-9 and TRBJ2-7, the complete variable domain reads DTGVSQNPRHKITKRGQNVTFRCDPISEHNRLYWYRQTLGQGPEFLTYFQNEAQLEKSRLLSDRFSAERPKGSFSTLEIQRTEQGDSAMYLCASSNGLAGADEQYFGPGTRLTVT.

The chain links TRBV5-1 to TRBJ2-7; tentatively, D is TRBD2 (7 bases). The CDR3 is 15 residues long. V lost 0 bases, J lost 4 bases, and 14 bases lay in between. In germline, CDR1 is SGHRS, CDR2 YFSETQ. CDR3 region: CASSLAPGGKYEQYF. The CDR3 nucleotides are TGCGCCAGCAGCTTGGCCCCGGGGGGCAAGTACGAGCAGTACTTC.

The rearrangement links TRBV2 to TRBJ2-2; TRBD1 aligns across 7 bases. Germline loops: CDR1 SNHLY, CDR2 FYNNEI. Trimming at V came to 7 bases and at J to 6 bases, leaving 5 bases not matched to a gene. The CDR3 has 13 residues. In DNA, the CDR3 is TGTGCCAGCAAACAGGGGATACCCGGGGAGCTGTTTTTT. This encodes CASKQGIPGELFF.

This clonotype was observed a few times. The chain uses TRBV5-6 and TRBJ1-2; D is unresolved. V was clipped by 6 bases and J by 4 bases, with 16 bases between them. The CDR3 has 14 amino acids. The V gene's germline CDR1 is SGHDT and CDR2 YYEEEE. The CDR3 DNA reads TGTGCCAGCATCCTCTTGCCATCGGTCTATGGCTACACCTTC. Encoded protein: CASILLPSVYGYTF.

The chain recombines TRBV27 with TRBJ1-5; D is undetermined. Deletions cut 5 bases from V and 4 bases from J, with 24 bases between. The V gene's germline CDR1 is MNHEY and CDR2 SMNVEV (reference sequence). The CDR3 has 18 amino acids. The CDR3 region has the DNA TGTGCCAGCAGTCCCCGGTTAATGGGAGGCGGACCAAATCAGCCCCAGCATTTT. Its translation: CASSPRLMGGGPNQPQHF.

This chain joins TRBV25-1 and TRBJ1-6, with a possible D match to TRBD1 (5 bases). Looked up from germline, CDR1 is MGHDK and CDR2 is SYGVNS. The CDR3 totals 13 residues. V shed 1 base and J shed 7 bases, with 5 bases lying between them. The CDR3 DNA reads as TGTGCCAGCAGTGAATGGGGGAATTCACCCCTCCACTTT. It encodes CASSEWGNSPLHF.

The V gene is TRBV6-2 or TRBV6-3, the J gene TRBJ2-5; 7 bases line up with TRBD2. From germline, CDR1 is MNHEY and CDR2 SVGEGT. V was clipped by 4 bases and J by 1 base; unmatched bases: 9. There are 16 residues in the CDR3. This chain's CDR3 is CASSLGGRAFQETQYF. CDR3 coding DNA: TGTGCCAGCAGTTTGGGGGGGAGGGCCTTCCAAGAGACCCAGTACTTC.